These T cell receptor beta chains were read from a single sample in a study of blood T cell repertoires in COVID-19. The repertoire was sequenced with immunoSEQ multiplex PCR; TCRdb's copy has only in-frame clones and lacks some. The table records roughly 170,000 clones, roughly 89% of them present only once. Material for sequencing was peripheral blood. Receptors originate from a woman aged 18-29 years who had recovered from COVID-19. Each CDR3 is given with its conserved first and last residue. A D gene is named only where the DNA matches it firmly. The size entry is marked missing in some rows and otherwise reads once, few, many or a size class.

J gene: TRBJ1-3
V gene: TRBV5-1
clone size: -
D gene: -
CDR3 protein: CASSLSGGTGNTIYF
CDR3 DNA: TGCGCCAGCAGCTTGTCGGGGGGCACGGGAAACACCATATATTTT

J gene: TRBJ2-2
V gene: TRBV13
clone size: -
D gene: -
CDR3 protein: CASSLESERDGELFF
CDR3 DNA: TGTGCCAGCAGCTTAGAATCCGAGAGGGACGGGGAGCTGTTTTTT

J gene: TRBJ2-3
V gene: TRBV29-1
clone size: -
D gene: -
CDR3 protein: CSVPPQGTSTDTQYF
CDR3 DNA: TGCAGCGTCCCGCCCCAGGGTACGAGCACAGATACGCAGTATTTT

J gene: TRBJ1-1
V gene: TRBV9
clone size: -
D gene: -
CDR3 protein: CASSKGWGNTEAFF
CDR3 DNA: TGTGCCAGCAGCAAGGGGTGGGGGAACACTGAAGCTTTCTTT

J gene: TRBJ1-1
V gene: TRBV19
clone size: -
D gene: -
CDR3 protein: CASSIEGGDTEAFF
CDR3 DNA: TGTGCCAGTAGTATAGAGGGAGGGGACACTGAAGCTTTCTTT

J gene: TRBJ2-3
V gene: TRBV7-3
clone size: -
D gene: TRBD1
CDR3 protein: CASSFEGAADTQYF
CDR3 DNA: TGTGCCAGCAGCTTTGAGGGGGCAGCGGATACGCAGTATTTT

J gene: TRBJ1-2
V gene: TRBV18
clone size: -
D gene: -
CDR3 protein: CASSPEGQRDYGYTF
CDR3 DNA: TGTGCCAGCTCACCAGAAGGACAGCGAGACTATGGCTACACCTTC

J gene: TRBJ2-1
V gene: TRBV4-2
clone size: few
D gene: TRBD2
CDR3 protein: CASSQSGSEYEQFF
CDR3 DNA: TGTGCCAGCAGCCAAAGCGGGAGTGAATATGAGCAGTTCTTC

J gene: TRBJ2-5
V gene: TRBV5-6
clone size: -
D gene: -
CDR3 protein: CASSLGGDGTQYF
CDR3 DNA: TGTGCCAGCAGCTTGGGGGGGGACGGGACCCAGTACTTC

J gene: TRBJ2-3
V gene: TRBV7-2
clone size: -
D gene: -
CDR3 protein: CASSLRRGPDTQYF
CDR3 DNA: TGTGCCAGCAGCTTACGGCGGGGGCCAGATACGCAGTATTTT

J gene: TRBJ2-3
V gene: TRBV24-1
clone size: -
D gene: TRBD1
CDR3 protein: CATSEPGQEIDTQYF
CDR3 DNA: TGTGCCACCAGTGAACCGGGACAGGAGATTGATACGCAGTATTTT

J gene: TRBJ1-2
V gene: TRBV6-5
clone size: few
D gene: -
CDR3 protein: CASSYDTQGGGYGYTF
CDR3 DNA: TGTGCCAGCAGTTACGATACTCAGGGAGGAGGATATGGCTACACCTTC

J gene: TRBJ1-5
V gene: TRBV2
clone size: -
D gene: TRBD1
CDR3 protein: CASSPQGQSNQPQHF
CDR3 DNA: TGTGCCAGCAGTCCCCAGGGACAGAGCAATCAGCCCCAGCATTTT

J gene: TRBJ2-7
V gene: TRBV9
clone size: -
D gene: TRBD2
CDR3 protein: CASSVAAGAGASGGHEQYF
CDR3 DNA: TGTGCCAGCAGCGTAGCCGCCGGGGCGGGGGCTAGCGGGGGTCACGAGCAGTACTTC

J gene: TRBJ2-3
V gene: TRBV5-1
clone size: once
D gene: TRBD2
CDR3 protein: CASSPLGLVGVDTQYF
CDR3 DNA: TGCGCCAGCAGCCCCTTGGGACTAGTAGGAGTAGATACGCAGTATTTT

J gene: TRBJ1-6
V gene: TRBV9
clone size: -
D gene: -
CDR3 protein: CASSGQDYSPLHF
CDR3 DNA: TGTGCCAGCAGCGGCCAGGATTATTCACCCCTCCACTTT

J gene: TRBJ1-1
V gene: TRBV5-5
clone size: -
D gene: -
CDR3 protein: CASSLIQENTEAFF
CDR3 DNA: TGTGCCAGCAGCTTGATTCAGGAGAACACTGAAGCTTTCTTT

J gene: TRBJ1-1
V gene: TRBV4-1
clone size: -
D gene: -
CDR3 protein: CASSQDFSPKGTEAFF
CDR3 DNA: TGCGCCAGCAGCCAAGATTTTTCCCCCAAGGGGACTGAAGCTTTCTTT

J gene: TRBJ2-7
V gene: TRBV6-5
clone size: -
D gene: TRBD2
CDR3 protein: CASKTGTSGSYEQYF
CDR3 DNA: TGTGCCAGCAAGACCGGGACTAGCGGCTCCTACGAGCAGTACTTC

J gene: TRBJ1-1
V gene: TRBV7-9
clone size: -
D gene: -
CDR3 protein: CASSLVPHEIEAFF
CDR3 DNA: TGTGCCAGCAGCTTGGTTCCCCACGAGATTGAAGCTTTCTTT